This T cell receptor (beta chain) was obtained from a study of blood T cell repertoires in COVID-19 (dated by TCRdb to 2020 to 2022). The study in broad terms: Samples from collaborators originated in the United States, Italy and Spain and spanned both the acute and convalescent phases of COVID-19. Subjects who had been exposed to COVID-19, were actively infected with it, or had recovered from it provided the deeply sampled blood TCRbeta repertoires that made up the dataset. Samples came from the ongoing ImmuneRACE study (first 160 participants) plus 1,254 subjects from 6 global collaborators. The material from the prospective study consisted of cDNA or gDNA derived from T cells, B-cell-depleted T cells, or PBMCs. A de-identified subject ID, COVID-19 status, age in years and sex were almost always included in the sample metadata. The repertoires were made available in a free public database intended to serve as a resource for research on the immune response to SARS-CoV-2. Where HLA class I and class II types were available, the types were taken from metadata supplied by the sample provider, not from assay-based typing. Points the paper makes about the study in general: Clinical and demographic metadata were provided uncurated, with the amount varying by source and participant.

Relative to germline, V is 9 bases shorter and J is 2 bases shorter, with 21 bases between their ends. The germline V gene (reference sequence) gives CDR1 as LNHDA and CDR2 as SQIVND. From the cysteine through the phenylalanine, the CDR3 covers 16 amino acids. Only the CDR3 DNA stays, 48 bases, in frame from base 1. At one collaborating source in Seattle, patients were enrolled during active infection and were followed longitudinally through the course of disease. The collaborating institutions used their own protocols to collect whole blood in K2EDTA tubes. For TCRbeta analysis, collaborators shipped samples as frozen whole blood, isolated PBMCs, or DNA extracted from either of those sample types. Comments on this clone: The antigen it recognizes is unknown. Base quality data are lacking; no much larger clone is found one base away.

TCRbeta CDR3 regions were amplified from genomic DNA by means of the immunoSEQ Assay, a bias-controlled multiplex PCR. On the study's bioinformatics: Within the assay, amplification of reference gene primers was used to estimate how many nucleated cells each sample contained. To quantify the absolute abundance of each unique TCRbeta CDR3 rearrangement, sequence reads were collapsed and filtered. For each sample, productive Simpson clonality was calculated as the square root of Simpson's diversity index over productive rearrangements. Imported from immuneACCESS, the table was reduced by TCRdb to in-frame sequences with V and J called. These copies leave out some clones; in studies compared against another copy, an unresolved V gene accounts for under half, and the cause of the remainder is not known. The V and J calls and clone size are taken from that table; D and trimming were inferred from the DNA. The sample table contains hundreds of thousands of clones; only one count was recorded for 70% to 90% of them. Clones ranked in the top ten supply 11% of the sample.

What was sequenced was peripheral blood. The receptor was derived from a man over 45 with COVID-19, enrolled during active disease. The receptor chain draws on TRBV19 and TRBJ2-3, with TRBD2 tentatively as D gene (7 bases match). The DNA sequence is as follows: TGTGCCAGCCGCTCCAGGGGAGGGCCTAACACAGATACGCAGTATTTT. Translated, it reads CASRSRGGPNTDTQYF.